This T cell receptor beta chain was sequenced for a study of blood T cells in healthy people across ages. Study-wide findings and caveats: Measured against age, TCR beta diversity per million T cells decreased in a roughly linear manner.

Together with a sample-barcoded 5' primer, a J-beta primer mix was included in a second PCR lasting about 6 to 11 cycles. Via MiXCR, TCRdb re-called the 5' RACE reads, giving one row per CDR3 protein. The sample lists almost 1 million distinct CDR3 sequences, roughly 47% occurring once. Extraction yielded at least 5 micrograms of total RNA per sample. As for this clonotype: What it binds is unknown.

The source material was blood. The sequence derives from a woman in her sixties or seventies in good health.

The CDR3 DNA is TGCGCCAGCAGCTCGGGAGCTCCTTTTCAAGAGACCCAGTACTTC. Translating gives CASSSGAPFQETQYF. The chain combines TRBV5-1 with TRBJ2-5, with D possibly TRBD2 on 6 matching bases. Trimming shortened V by 3 bases and J by 2 bases, and 14 bases separated the two germline ends. This CDR3 has 15 amino acids. The germline V gene has CDR1 SGHRS and CDR2 YFSETQ.